These 20 T cell receptor beta chains were sequenced from one sample in a study of spatial heterogeneity in lung cancer. TCRdb passed the 5' RACE reads through MiXCR, listing each CDR3 protein once. The sample includes approximately 39,000 distinct CDR3 sequences, more than 7% of them seen just once. Time point specified: sample taken at primary tumor resection. The sequenced sample was PBMCs, obtained at surgery. All receptors come from a female donor with early-stage non-small cell lung cancer.

The table lists this clonotype with many counts. The chain recombines TRBV7-2 with TRBJ2-5, with 12 bases fitting TRBD2. Looked up from germline, CDR1 is SGHTA and CDR2 is FQGNSA. J was trimmed by 5 bases and V by 5 bases; bases with no gene match: 9. The CDR3 has 16 residues. The CDR3 loop is CASSQHSGLAGETQYF. The CDR3 DNA is TGTGCCAGCAGCCAACACTCCGGACTAGCGGGGGAGACCCAGTACTTC.

This chain uses TRBV7-9 with TRBJ1-2, with a possible D match to TRBD1 (5 bases). The CDR3 is 13 amino acids. Trimming stripped 5 bases from V and 8 bases from J, with 15 bases between. Germline CDR1 reads SEHNR; CDR2 reads FQNEAQ (reference sequence). The CDR3 region has the DNA TGTGCCAGCAGCCCACCTGCAGGGAGAGGCTACACCTTC. This translates into CASSPPAGRGYTF.

In its sample, this clonotype was seen a few times. The chain has TRBV27 and TRBJ2-7; D gene ambiguous. This CDR3 spans 12 amino acids. Germline V CDR1 and CDR2: MNHEY, SMNVEV (reference sequence). Trimming stripped 3 bases from V and 7 bases from J, with 10 bases between. The chain's CDR3 is CASSFPGREQYF. CDR3 nucleotide sequence: TGTGCCAGCAGTTTCCCGGGTCGGGAGCAGTACTTC.

This clonotype has a count of ten or more. The chain joins TRBV9 to TRBJ2-3; possible D gene TRBD2, 6 bases. Germline CDR1 SGDLS, CDR2 YYNGEE. The CDR3 consists of 15 residues. The ends were cut back, 4 bases at V and 3 bases at J, with 15 bases in the middle. For the CDR3, the DNA is TGTGCCAGCAGCATTTCCGGGACTCGGACAGATACGCAGTATTTT. Its protein product is CASSISGTRTDTQYF.

This clonotype was detected a few times. The V and J genes are TRBV5-1 and TRBJ1-6, with 7 positions matching TRBD1. The CDR3 is made up of 14 amino acids. V dropped 4 bases and J dropped 7; count of bases not matched to a gene: 5. Germline V gene sequence: CDR1 SGHRS, CDR2 YFSETQ. In DNA form, the CDR3 reads TGCGCCAGCAGCCACGGGACAGCCAATTCACCCCTCCACTTT. Translation: CASSHGTANSPLHF.

The V gene is TRBV5-1, the J gene TRBJ2-5, with D possibly being TRBD1 or TRBD2 (5 bases each). The germline CDR1 and CDR2 sequences are SGHRS and YFSETQ. The CDR3 sequence is 13 residues long. Trimming pared 0 bases from V and 3 bases from J, leaving 6 bases between. DNA of the CDR3: TGCGCCAGCAGCTTGGGAGGGGAAGAGACCCAGTACTTC. It codes for CASSLGGEETQYF.

Ten or more counts support this clonotype. The J gene is TRBJ2-7, the V gene TRBV29-1; 8 bases match TRBD1. V trimming: 4 bases; J trimming: 4 bases; junction bases outside the gene matches: 3. This CDR3 comprises 12 residues. CDR1 and CDR2 from the germline V gene are SQVTM and ANQGSEA. The CDR3 nucleotides are TGCAGCGTTGCCAGGGGGCAGTACGAGCAGTACTTC. It yields the protein CSVARGQYEQYF.

This clonotype was seen a handful of times. The V gene is TRBV5-6, the J gene TRBJ1-1; D uncertain. Looked up from germline, CDR1 is SGHDT and CDR2 is YYEEEE. V was clipped by 2 bases and J by 7 bases, with 12 bases between them. The CDR3 totals 13 residues. The CDR3 here is CASSFSPQVEAFF. CDR3 nucleotides: TGTGCCAGCAGCTTTAGTCCACAAGTTGAAGCTTTCTTT.

The chain recombines TRBV7-8 with TRBJ2-2; TRBD1 matches 8 bases. The CDR3 totals 15 residues. V shed 6 bases, J shed 0 bases, and the junction held 3 bases outside the gene matches. The germline gives CDR1 SGHVS, CDR2 FQNEAQ. DNA of the CDR3: TGTGCCAGCAGACCACAGGGGGCGAACACCGGGGAGCTGTTTTTT. Translating it yields CASRPQGANTGELFF.

The chain is built from TRBV5-5 and TRBJ2-5, with D possibly matching TRBD1 (7 bases). The CDR3 runs 15 residues. CDR1 is SGHKS and CDR2 is YYEKEE in the germline V gene (reference sequence). Trimming removed 2 bases at V and 4 bases at J, with 15 bases between. CDR3 residues: CASSFFGTAGETQYF. The DNA for the CDR3 is TGTGCCAGCAGCTTTTTCGGGACAGCGGGAGAGACCCAGTACTTC.

This clonotype was seen at least ten times. This rearrangement joins TRBV7-2 to TRBJ2-1, with TRBD2 as a possible D gene (5 bases). Germline V lookup: CDR1 SGHTA, CDR2 FQGNSA. The germline V and J ends were trimmed by 1 base and 5 bases, with 12 bases remaining between them. This CDR3 is 15 amino acids long. This CDR3 reads CASSLGVAPNNEQFF. CDR3 DNA: TGTGCCAGCAGCTTAGGAGTAGCGCCAAACAATGAGCAGTTCTTC.

This clonotype was seen only a few times. The V gene is TRBV5-1, the J gene TRBJ2-4; 8 bases fit TRBD1. The germline gives CDR1 SGHRS, CDR2 YFSETQ. The length of the CDR3 is 14 residues. J was trimmed by 8 bases and V by 0 bases; bases with no gene match: 4. The CDR3 loop reads CASSLGTGSDIQYF. The CDR3 DNA reads TGCGCCAGCAGCTTGGGGACAGGGTCGGACATTCAGTACTTC.

At least ten counts were recorded for this clonotype. The rearrangement uses TRBV29-1 and TRBJ1-4, with D possibly being TRBD1 (6 bases). V was trimmed by 0 bases and J by 6 bases, leaving 11 bases between them. CDR1 and CDR2 (germline): SQVTM, ANQGSEA. The CDR3 contains 14 residues. The CDR3 is CSVEENRADEKLFF. The CDR3 nucleotides are TGCAGCGTTGAAGAAAACAGGGCGGATGAAAAACTGTTTTTT.

This clonotype came up many times. CDR3 in DNA: TGCGCCAGCAGCTTGGGCAGGGGCGGTGGCTACACCTTC. Translation gives CASSLGRGGGYTF. The chain combines TRBV5-1 with TRBJ1-2, with a tentative D call TRBD1 (6 bases). The CDR3 sequence is 13 residues long. CDR1 and CDR2 (germline): SGHRS, YFSETQ. V was trimmed by 0 bases and J by 7 bases, leaving 10 bases between them.

In its sample, this clonotype was seen many times. V gene TRBV20-1 combines with J gene TRBJ1-2, with 7 bases lining up with TRBD1. There are 12 residues in the CDR3. CDR1 and CDR2 (germline): DFQATT, SNEGSKA (reference sequence). V shed 5 bases and J 7 bases; nucleotides not matched to a gene: 7. As DNA, the CDR3 is TGCAGTGCTGGCGACAGGGTCTCTGGCTACACCTTC. Its translation: CSAGDRVSGYTF.

At least ten counts were recorded for this clonotype. The chain combines TRBV7-9 with TRBJ2-7; weak D call: TRBD1 (5 bases). The CDR3 runs 16 residues. Deletions cut 4 bases from V and 0 bases from J, with 16 bases between. Germline CDR1 is SEHNR and CDR2 is FQNEAQ (reference sequence). The CDR3 coding sequence is TGTGCCAGCAGCTCGTTTGGGGCCCCCAACTCCTACGAGCAGTACTTC. This sequence encodes CASSSFGAPNSYEQYF. The full variable domain, in which reference TRBV7-9 and TRBJ2-7 provide the parts outside the CDR3, is DTGVSQNPRHKITKRGQNVTFRCDPISEHNRLYWYRQTLGQGPEFLTYFQNEAQLEKSRLLSDRFSAERPKGSFSTLEIQRTEQGDSAMYLCASSSFGAPNSYEQYFGPGTRLTVT.

Ten or more counts support this clonotype. V and J are TRBV7-9 and TRBJ2-5; 12 bases align to TRBD2. This CDR3 region has 16 residues. The V gene's germline CDR1 is SEHNR and CDR2 FQNEAQ (reference sequence). The ends lost 5 bases at V and 2 bases at J; junction bases unmatched: 6. CDR3 sequence (DNA): TGTGCCAGCAGCCCCAGGACTAGCGGGACACAAGAGACCCAGTACTTC. Protein product: CASSPRTSGTQETQYF.

This clonotype came up many times. The chain joins TRBV7-2 to TRBJ2-3; TRBD1 or TRBD2 may be the D gene (5 bases each). The CDR3 loop spans 17 amino acids. V gave up 5 bases and J gave up 0 bases, with 18 bases separating them. Germline values: CDR1 SGHTA, CDR2 FQGNSA. CDR3 protein: CASSTPFVGASTDTQYF. DNA of the CDR3: TGTGCCAGCAGCACCCCCTTCGTCGGGGCTAGCACAGATACGCAGTATTTT.

This clonotype was seen at least ten times. The CDR3 DNA reads TGTGCCAGCAGCCCGCGGGCGGGAGAGGGAACAGATACGCAGTATTTT. It is translated as CASSPRAGEGTDTQYF. The chain joins TRBV28 to TRBJ2-3; 7 bases fit TRBD2. CDR3 length equals 16 residues. Germline-derived CDR1 and CDR2 are MDHEN and SYDVKM. Losses at the gene ends were 6 bases for V and 3 bases for J; bases not matched to a gene: 12.

This clonotype was seen repeatedly, ten times or more. CDR3 bases: TGTGCCAGCAGCTTGGTAGCCGCAGATACGCAGTATTTT. Amino acid sequence: CASSLVAADTQYF. The V gene is TRBV5-4, the J gene TRBJ2-3, with unresolved D. Germline V gene sequence: CDR1 SGHNT, CDR2 YYREEE (reference sequence). CDR3 length equals 13 residues. Trimming took off 0 bases at V and 4 bases at J, with 6 bases between the two ends.